One and the same sample provided the 20 T cell receptor beta chains below, sequenced in a study of blood T cell repertoires in COVID-19. This table comes from immunoSEQ multiplex PCR, and its TCRdb copy is limited to in-frame clones, with some not included. Among over 95,000 clones listed, approximately 85% were seen once. Sample: peripheral blood. These receptors were collected from a woman aged 55 to 70 with COVID-19, enrolled during active disease.

This chain uses TRBV13 with TRBJ1-3; D not resolved. The CDR3 extends over 14 amino acids. Germline V gene data show CDR1 as PRHDT and CDR2 as FYEKMQ (reference sequence). The germline V and J ends were trimmed by 4 bases and 0 bases, with 7 bases remaining between them. This CDR3 is CASSSANSGNTIYF. DNA for the CDR3: TGTGCCAGCAGCTCAGCGAACTCTGGAAACACCATATATTTT.

This clone occurred a few times. The chain carries TRBV5-5 and TRBJ1-1, with D perhaps matching TRBD1 (5 bases). This CDR3 is built from 13 residues. V was cut by 0 bases and J by 3 bases, with 6 bases left in between. Germline V gene lookup returns CDR1 SGHKS and CDR2 YYEKEE (reference sequence). The CDR3 region has the DNA TGTGCCAGCAGCTTGGTGACAGACACTGAAGCTTTCTTT. Translation gives CASSLVTDTEAFF.

The rearrangement joins TRBV5-5 to TRBJ2-5; D is undetermined. There are 13 residues in the CDR3. V gave up 2 bases and J gave up 9 bases, with 14 bases separating them. Germline V gives CDR1 SGHKS, CDR2 YYEKEE (reference sequence). CDR3 sequence (DNA): TGTGCCAGCAGCTTTGACCCACCGGAGCCCCAGTACTTC. This gives the protein CASSFDPPEPQYF. The variable domain in full, completed from reference TRBV5-5 and TRBJ2-5, reads DAGVTQSPTHLIKTRGQQVTLRCSPISGHKSVSWYQQVLGQGPQFIFQYYEKEERGRGNFPDRFSARQFPNYSSELNVNALLLGDSALYLCASSFDPPEPQYFGPGTRLLVL.

The chain is built from TRBV27 and TRBJ1-1; 10 bases are shared with TRBD1. V trimming: 7 bases; J trimming: 4 bases; junction bases outside the gene matches: 12. Germline V gene data show CDR1 as MNHEY and CDR2 as SMNVEV (reference sequence). This CDR3 contains 16 residues. The CDR3 protein is CASNPGQGRRGTEAFF. Here the CDR3 DNA reads TGTGCCAGCAACCCGGGACAGGGGAGAAGGGGCACTGAAGCTTTCTTT.

V is TRBV19 and J is TRBJ1-1; D is perhaps TRBD1 (6 bases). V gave up 6 bases and J gave up 6 bases, with 20 bases separating them. Germline values: CDR1 LNHDA, CDR2 SQIVND (reference sequence). This CDR3 has 15 amino acids. The CDR3 DNA sequence: TGTGCCAGTAGAAGCCCTGGGCAGGGGTTGGCTGAAGCTTTCTTT. It codes for CASRSPGQGLAEAFF.

The genes are TRBV5-6 and TRBJ2-7, with 7 bases lining up with TRBD2. The trim removed 1 base at V and 2 bases at J, leaving 3 bases unmatched. The CDR3 has 14 amino acids. The germline CDR1 and CDR2 sequences are SGHDT and YYEEEE. Written as DNA, the CDR3 is TGTGCCAGCAGCTTGCGGGGGGTCCCCTACGAGCAGTACTTC. Encoded protein: CASSLRGVPYEQYF.

The CDR3 loop reads CASSPRPPTRQVNSPLHF. CDR3 bases: TGTGCCAGCTCTCCCCGACCCCCCACGAGACAGGTGAATTCACCCCTCCACTTT. The J gene is TRBJ1-6, the V gene TRBV18, with a possible D match to TRBD1 (6 bases). Germline-derived CDR1 and CDR2 are KGHSH and LQKENI. Trimming pared 6 bases from V and 7 bases from J, leaving 25 bases between. This CDR3 comprises 18 residues.

The gene calls are TRBV18 and TRBJ2-5; D call uncertain. Trimming removed 3 bases at V and 1 base at J, with 3 bases between. This CDR3 is built from 12 residues. Germline CDR1 is KGHSH and CDR2 is LQKENI. The CDR3 sequence: CASSPLQETQYF. The CDR3 nucleotides read TGTGCCAGCTCACCCCTCCAAGAGACCCAGTACTTC.

The rearrangement joins TRBV18 to TRBJ2-3, with 11 bases lining up with TRBD2. Germline values: CDR1 KGHSH, CDR2 LQKENI. V lost 3 bases and J lost 4; bases outside the gene matches: 12. This CDR3 has 18 residues. CDR3 nucleotides: TGTGCCAGCTCACCTCTAGCGGGGGGCTCGGGATTCGCAGATACGCAGTATTTT. It yields the protein CASSPLAGGSGFADTQYF.

This chain links TRBV5-6 with TRBJ1-1; TRBD1 is a possible D gene (5 bases). The CDR3 runs to 13 residues. Trimming shortened V by 4 bases and J by 10 bases, and 17 bases separated the two germline ends. CDR1 and CDR2 from the germline V gene are SGHDT and YYEEEE. This chain's CDR3 is CASSRTPLIGAFF. The CDR3 nucleotides are TGTGCCAGCAGCCGGACACCCCTAATAGGAGCTTTCTTT.

This clone was detected only a few times. V usage is TRBV21-1 and J usage is TRBJ2-5; the D call in the table, TRBD2, was not verified against the DNA. TRBV21-1 is termed a pseudogene. The CDR3 contains 17 residues. CDR3 DNA: TGTGCCAGCAGCAAAAAAAGCCGGACTAGATTACCGGAGACCCAGTACTTC. Residues: CASSKKSRTRLPETQYF.

In nucleotides, the CDR3 is TGTGCCAGCAGCCCCCAGGCGGGGATCACTGAAGCTTTCTTT. Translated: CASSPQAGITEAFF. This chain connects TRBV7-3 to TRBJ1-1; D is undetermined. V gave up 5 bases and J gave up 4 bases, with 14 bases separating them. The germline V gene has CDR1 SGHTA and CDR2 FQGTGA. This CDR3 contains 14 residues. The full variable domain, rest sourced from reference TRBV7-3 and TRBJ1-1, is GAGVSQTPSNKVTEKGKYVELRCDPISGHTALYWYRQSLGQGPEFLIYFQGTGAADDSGLPNDRFFAVRPEGSVSTLKIQRTERGDSAVYLCASSPQAGITEAFFGQGTRLTVV.

V gene TRBV11-2 combines with J gene TRBJ1-2; TRBD1 matches 9 bases. Trimming cost V 0 bases and J 1 base; bases outside gene matches: 6. CDR1 and CDR2 from the germline V gene are SGHAT and FQNNGV. The CDR3 has 17 amino acids. CDR3 amino acids: CASSLDEQGAFNYGYTF. The CDR3 DNA reads TGTGCCAGCAGCTTAGATGAACAGGGGGCCTTTAACTATGGCTACACCTTC.

The chain links TRBV5-4 to TRBJ2-5; TRBD2 matches 12 bases. J gave up 5 bases and V 6 bases, and 11 bases lay outside the gene matches. This CDR3 is 16 amino acids long. Germline assignment: CDR1 SGHNT and CDR2 YYREEE (reference sequence). The CDR3 loop reads CASTPGASGGAETQYF. CDR3 coding DNA: TGTGCCAGCACCCCCGGGGCTAGCGGGGGGGCGGAGACCCAGTACTTC.

The rearrangement uses TRBV4-1 and TRBJ1-5, with 8 nucleotides matching TRBD1. CDR3 length: 15 amino acids. J lost 3 bases, V lost 3 bases, and 4 bases had no gene match. The germline V gene encodes CDR1 MGHRA and CDR2 YSYEKL. The CDR3 coding sequence is TGCGCCAGCAGCCAGACAGGGGACTTCAATCAGCCCCAGCATTTT. Translating gives CASSQTGDFNQPQHF.

This clone was counted between two and nine times. V and J are TRBV5-4 and TRBJ1-5, with 7 bases lining up with TRBD1. V lost 5 bases, J lost 2 bases, and 4 bases stayed unmatched. This CDR3 comprises 14 residues. The germline V gene has CDR1 SGHNT and CDR2 YYREEE (reference sequence). In nucleotides, the CDR3 is TGTGCCAGCAGTCCTGGACAGGGCAATCAGCCCCAGCATTTT. The encoded protein is CASSPGQGNQPQHF.

A note on this clone: Other DNA sequences of this sample code for an identical CDR3. The chain uses TRBV7-9 and TRBJ1-2; tentative D call: TRBD1 (6 bases). Trimming took 1 base from V and 8 from J, leaving 11 bases between them. The V gene's germline CDR1 is SEHNR and CDR2 FQNEAQ (reference sequence). CDR3 size: 13 residues. This CDR3 is CASSLGTEGGYTF. As DNA, the CDR3 is TGTGCCAGCAGCTTAGGGACAGAAGGCGGCTACACCTTC.

The chain couples TRBV6-5 to TRBJ2-5; D is perhaps TRBD2 (6 bases). CDR3 length: 15 residues. Trimming took 6 bases from V and 8 from J, leaving 22 bases between them. Germline V gene sequence: CDR1 MNHEY, CDR2 SVGAGI. The CDR3 DNA is TGTGCCAGCAGACCGCTTAGGCGGGGCGTGAGTACCCAGTACTTC. Protein product: CASRPLRRGVSTQYF.

The genes are TRBV29-1 and TRBJ1-1; TRBD1 matches at 7 bases. With V trimmed by 7 bases and J by 0 bases, 8 bases remained unmatched. CDR1 is SQVTM and CDR2 is ANQGSEA in the germline V gene. CDR3 length: 14 amino acids. The CDR3: CSAKKGALNTEAFF. CDR3 nucleotide sequence: TGCAGCGCCAAGAAGGGGGCTTTGAACACTGAAGCTTTCTTT.

The chain recombines TRBV6-5 with TRBJ2-2, with no clear D. Trimming left V 0 bases short and J 4 bases short, with 9 bases between. Per the germline V gene, CDR1 is MNHEY and CDR2 is SVGAGI. The CDR3 totals 15 residues. The CDR3 reads CASSYSIGPTGELFF. The CDR3 coding sequence is TGTGCCAGCAGTTACTCAATTGGGCCCACCGGGGAGCTGTTTTTT.